The 13 T cell receptor beta chains presented below share a single source sample, sequenced in a study of OX40 agonist ivuxolimab in advanced cancers. TCRdb's table, derived via immunoSEQ multiplex PCR, lists solely in-frame clones and lacks some. The sample records around 48,000 clones, roughly 84% being singletons. The source was CD4+ or CD8+ T cells sorted from blood, collected in a trial of the OX40 agonist ivuxolimab. The origin of the receptors is an adult with an advanced solid tumor such as melanoma, head and neck, liver or kidney cancer.

This clone has only one observation. V and J are TRBV19 and TRBJ2-3, with 9 bases aligning to TRBD2. CDR3 length: 14 amino acids. With 10 bases clipped from V and 6 bases from J, the junction kept 11 bases outside the gene matches. The germline CDR1 and CDR2 sequences are LNHDA and SQIVND (reference sequence). CDR3 region: CATGRASGKDTQYF. The DNA for the CDR3 is TGTGCCACTGGGAGGGCTAGCGGGAAGGATACGCAGTATTTT. The full variable domain, its missing parts supplied by reference TRBV19 and TRBJ2-3, is DGGITQSPKYLFRKEGQNVTLSCEQNLNHDAMYWYRQDPGQGLRLIYYSQIVNDFQKGDIAEGYSVSREKKESFPLTVTSAQKNPTAFYLCATGRASGKDTQYFGPGTRLTVL.

The chain links TRBV19 to TRBJ2-6, with D perhaps TRBD2 (6 bases). Germline loops: CDR1 LNHDA, CDR2 SQIVND (reference sequence). The V end was cut by 3 bases, the J end by 1 base, with 16 bases between. The CDR3 spans 18 residues. CDR3 sequence (DNA): TGTGCCAGTAGTATCTCTTCAGGAGGGGTTTCTGGGGCCAACGTCCTGACTTTC. Translated: CASSISSGGVSGANVLTF. The variable domain in full, completed from reference TRBV19 and TRBJ2-6, reads DGGITQSPKYLFRKEGQNVTLSCEQNLNHDAMYWYRQDPGQGLRLIYYSQIVNDFQKGDIAEGYSVSREKKESFPLTVTSAQKNPTAFYLCASSISSGGVSGANVLTFGAGSRLTVL.

The V gene is TRBV18, the J gene TRBJ2-5; TRBD1 matches at 8 bases. Germline CDR1 and CDR2: KGHSH and LQKENI. This CDR3 region has 15 residues. After removal of 4 bases from V and 4 bases from J, the junction contained 8 bases not matched to a gene. The CDR3 spells CASSLETGAGETQYF. CDR3 DNA sequence: TGTGCCAGCTCACTCGAGACAGGGGCAGGAGAGACCCAGTACTTC.

The rearrangement links TRBV4-1 to TRBJ2-4, with D unresolved. The germline V gene has CDR1 MGHRA and CDR2 YSYEKL. The CDR3 length is 16 residues. Trimming removed 4 bases from V and 3 bases from J, with 16 bases in between. CDR3: CASSRGLDGSKNIQYF. In nucleotides, the CDR3 is TGCGCCAGCAGCCGCGGCCTGGACGGCAGCAAAAACATTCAGTACTTC.

The V and J genes are TRBV28 and TRBJ1-5; D call uncertain. CDR3 size: 17 residues. Germline assignment: CDR1 MDHEN and CDR2 SYDVKM. Deletions cut 1 base from V and 3 bases from J, with 16 bases between. CDR3 amino acids: CASSLLHLGRPNQPQHF. The CDR3 region has the DNA TGTGCCAGCAGTTTATTACACTTAGGGCGCCCCAATCAGCCCCAGCATTTT.

The chain couples TRBV9 to TRBJ2-5; 10 nucleotides align to TRBD2. Trimming at V came to 0 bases and at J to 5 bases, leaving 10 bases not matched to a gene. The CDR3 totals 17 residues. Germline V gives CDR1 SGDLS, CDR2 YYNGEE. CDR3 residues: CASSVGASGGRGETQYF. In DNA, the CDR3 is TGTGCCAGCAGCGTAGGGGCTAGCGGGGGCCGGGGGGAGACCCAGTACTTC. Full variable domain (remainder filled in from reference TRBV9 and TRBJ2-5): DSGVTQTPKHLITATGQRVTLRCSPRSGDLSVYWYQQSLDQGLQFLIQYYNGEERAKGNILERFSAQQFPDLHSELNLSSLELGDSALYFCASSVGASGGRGETQYFGPGTRLLVL.

This chain links TRBV6-5 with TRBJ1-1; 11 bases fit TRBD1. Trimming took 2 bases from V and 4 from J; bases not matched to a gene: 6. Germline lookup yields CDR1 MNHEY and CDR2 SVGAGI. There are 16 residues in the CDR3. The CDR3 DNA reads as TGTGCCAGCAGTTACCGGGACAGGGGGTGGGCCACTGAAGCTTTCTTT. Translation: CASSYRDRGWATEAFF.

CDR3 coding DNA: TGTGCCAGCAGCAGGTCCACAGATACGCAGTATTTT. It encodes CASSRSTDTQYF. The chain couples TRBV9 to TRBJ2-3; D is unresolved. Germline CDR1 is SGDLS and CDR2 is YYNGEE. The V end was cut by 4 bases, the J end by 2 bases, with 5 bases between. This CDR3 has 12 amino acids.

The table lists this clone with a few counts. CDR3 loop: CASSLWVHTEAFF. CDR3 sequence (DNA): TGTGCCAGCAGCCTGTGGGTCCACACTGAAGCTTTCTTT. V and J are TRBV6-1 and TRBJ1-1; D is unresolved. The CDR3 is 13 amino acids. CDR1 and CDR2 (germline): MNHNS, SASEGT. Trimming shortened V by 6 bases and J by 3 bases, and 11 bases separated the two germline ends.

The V call is TRBV2, the J call TRBJ2-1; 9 nucleotides match TRBD1. CDR3 size: 13 residues. With V trimmed by 10 bases and J by 7 bases, 8 bases remained unmatched. In germline, CDR1 is SNHLY, CDR2 FYNNEI. The CDR3 here is CAITGGSVNEQFF. The CDR3 nucleotides read TGTGCCATCACAGGGGGCTCCGTAAATGAGCAGTTCTTC.

This rearrangement joins TRBV27 to TRBJ1-1; D is unclear. The V gene's germline CDR1 is MNHEY and CDR2 SMNVEV (reference sequence). This CDR3 is 13 amino acids long. V shed 3 bases and J shed 5 bases, with 10 bases lying between them. The CDR3 DNA reads as TGTGCCAGCAGTTTCAATTCGGGGACTGAAGCTTTCTTT. Translation: CASSFNSGTEAFF.

This chain links TRBV5-6 with TRBJ2-2, with a tentative D call TRBD1 (6 bases). This CDR3 has 15 amino acids. Germline CDR1 is SGHDT and CDR2 is YYEEEE. V was pared by 4 bases and J by 5 bases, with 15 bases between. CDR3 loop: CASSGYRVETGELFF. The CDR3 DNA reads TGTGCCAGCAGCGGGTACAGGGTGGAGACCGGGGAGCTGTTTTTT.

The rearrangement links TRBV28 to TRBJ1-4; the D gene is possibly TRBD1 (6 bases). The CDR3 extends over 15 amino acids. Trimming shortened V by 4 bases and J by 6 bases, and 15 bases separated the two germline ends. CDR1 and CDR2 from the germline V gene are MDHEN and SYDVKM. The CDR3 reads CASSSQGGRDEKLFF. The DNA for the CDR3 is TGTGCCAGCAGTTCCCAAGGGGGGAGGGATGAAAAACTGTTTTTT.